This paragraph reports one T cell receptor (beta chain). Antigen: not known. The germline V and J ends were trimmed by 0 bases and 4 bases, with 12 bases remaining between them. CDR3 length: 15 amino acids. Germline V gene data show CDR1 as MGHRA and CDR2 as YSYEKL. While unrecorded immune exposures were likely, the donors were nominally healthy when sampled. These data come from a study of cytomegalovirus exposure and HLA in healthy donors. General study findings and limits: The study recorded 150 to 200 TCR beta chains that were cytomegalovirus-associated. An analysis that came later showed most CMV-associated TCR beta chains appearing HLA-restricted. Productive status was seen about 90% or about 30% of the time for most TCR beta V segments in an earlier analysis.

60 Vbeta and 13 Jbeta primers were used in PCR. The protocol was immunoSEQ multiplex PCR, while the TCRdb copy is restricted to in-frame clones and leaves out a portion. The sample records fewer than 200,000 clones, approximately 71% being singletons. This chain joins TRBV4-1 and TRBJ2-5; D is possibly TRBD1 (5 bases). The source is a woman aged 18-29 years in good health and CMV-seropositive. Sequencing was done on a sample of PBMCs. The DNA for the CDR3 is TGCGCCAGCAGCCAAGATGAAGACAGTCCAGAGACCCAGTACTTC. Its translation: CASSQDEDSPETQYF.